This T cell receptor (beta chain) is from a study of PD-1 blockade in classical Hodgkin lymphoma. On the study more broadly: With a 2-week interval, patients received intravenous nivolumab at 3 mg/kg. General study results and limits: Underlying causes for the observed repertoire differences were not defined, possibly disease activity or prior therapy. Researchers reported that CD4+ TCR diversity, though not CD8+, rose significantly by C4D1. Baseline diversity in complete responders resembled that of newly diagnosed patients.

Sequencing was performed with immunoSEQ multiplex PCR; in TCRdb, only in-frame clones are kept and a portion is missing. The data hold about 24,000 clones, with less than 90% observed a single time. Points on this clone: As yet, its antigen is unknown.

No patient escaped relapse after autologous stem cell transplantation, and brentuximab vedotin exposure varied. Negative magnetic selection isolated CD4+ T cells from thawed PBMCs. This TCR was recovered from a human donor with classical Hodgkin lymphoma. Material: CD4+ T cells from blood, obtained at baseline.

In DNA form, the CDR3 reads TGTGCCAGCAGTGACTCTCGAACCGGGACAGCATCTCCGCCTGGCTACACCTTC. It is translated as CASSDSRTGTASPPGYTF. The chain has TRBV6-4 and TRBJ1-2, with TRBD1 matching over 7 bases. From germline, CDR1 is MRHNA and CDR2 SNTAGT. The V and J ends lost 0 bases and 7 bases, in that order; junction bases with no gene match: 17. The CDR3 loop spans 18 amino acids.